The 27 T cell receptor beta chains below come from one sample, sequenced in a study of cytomegalovirus exposure and HLA in healthy donors. Researchers ran the PCR with 60 Vbeta and 13 Jbeta primers. Assay used: immunoSEQ multiplex PCR; TCRdb lists only in-frame clones, some missing. The table has around 95,000 clones, around 76% seen once. The sample comprised PBMCs. The receptor source for this set is a man aged 25 to 40 in good health and CMV-seropositive.

Here the CDR3 reads CASSFHDSSDTQYF. CDR3 bases: TGTGCCAGCAGCTTTCATGATAGCTCAGATACGCAGTATTTT. This chain joins TRBV7-9 and TRBJ2-3, with D unclear. CDR1 is SEHNR, CDR2 FQNEAQ, per germline (reference sequence). Between the trimmed V and J ends, which lost 3 bases and 4 bases, there was a span of 11 bases. The CDR3 is made up of 14 amino acids.

In this sample, this clone turned up once. The chain joins TRBV15 to TRBJ2-7; 8 bases are shared with TRBD2. The germline V gene has CDR1 LNHNV and CDR2 YYDKDF (reference sequence). Trimming removed 1 base from V and 4 bases from J; junction bases left unmatched: 6. This CDR3 is built from 15 residues. CDR3 residues: CATSRALRGEYEQYF. CDR3 DNA sequence: TGTGCCACCAGCAGAGCACTGCGGGGGGAATACGAGCAGTACTTC.

This clone is labeled medium-sized. The chain employs TRBV6-1 and TRBJ2-3, with TRBD1 identical over 9 bases. V was clipped by 6 bases and J by 6 bases; unmatched bases: 10. This CDR3 comprises 15 residues. Germline V gene sequence: CDR1 MNHNS, CDR2 SASEGT. The CDR3 coding sequence is TGTGCCAGCAGGGAACAGACAGGGGGGTCCGATACGCAGTATTTT. Translated: CASREQTGGSDTQYF.

This clone was seen once. The V call is TRBV19, the J call TRBJ2-2; weak D call: TRBD1 (6 bases). The V gene lost 5 bases and the J gene lost 0 bases, with 19 bases spanning the gap. The CDR3 loop spans 18 amino acids. The germline CDR1 and CDR2 sequences are LNHDA and SQIVND (reference sequence). As DNA, the CDR3 is TGTGCCAGTAGTCCCCCGTACCGGGACACCCCGAACACCGGGGAGCTGTTTTTT. Translating gives CASSPPYRDTPNTGELFF.

The chain carries TRBV7-3 and TRBJ2-3, with TRBD2 identical over 11 bases. The CDR3 extends over 18 amino acids. With V trimmed by 2 bases and J by 4 bases, 11 bases remained unmatched. CDR1 and CDR2 (germline): SGHTA, FQGTGA. CDR3 coding DNA: TGTGCCAGCAGCTTAGGGCCTCTAGCGGGGGGCCCGTCAGATACGCAGTATTTT. Protein sequence: CASSLGPLAGGPSDTQYF.

This clone was recorded a few times. The rearrangement joins TRBV7-9 to TRBJ2-4; 8 bases fit TRBD1. Germline values: CDR1 SEHNR, CDR2 FQNEAQ (reference sequence). The CDR3 extends over 15 amino acids. Trimming removed 0 bases from V and 5 bases from J; junction bases left unmatched: 3. CDR3 DNA: TGTGCCAGCAGCTTAGCCGCAGGGGGCCAAAACATTCAGTACTTC. This codes for CASSLAAGGQNIQYF.

V gene TRBV5-4 combines with J gene TRBJ2-7, with D possibly matching TRBD1 (6 bases). Trimming removed 0 bases at V and 5 bases at J, with 15 bases between. The CDR3 consists of 15 residues. CDR1 SGHNT and CDR2 YYREEE come from the germline V gene (reference sequence). CDR3 sequence: CASSLDPRGTHEQYF. DNA for the CDR3: TGTGCCAGCAGCTTGGACCCCAGGGGAACCCACGAGCAGTACTTC.

The chain's CDR3 is CASSGTGRGYGYTF. The DNA for the CDR3 is TGTGCCAGCAGCGGGACAGGGAGGGGCTATGGCTACACCTTC. The chain carries TRBV27 and TRBJ1-2, with 9 bases aligning to TRBD1. V shed 6 bases and J 4 bases; nucleotides not matched to a gene: 6. The CDR3 consists of 14 residues. Germline lookup yields CDR1 MNHEY and CDR2 SMNVEV (reference sequence).

The chain combines TRBV2 with TRBJ2-7; 12 bases align to TRBD2. The CDR3 loop spans 16 amino acids. V shed 6 bases, J shed 2 bases, and the junction held 8 bases outside the gene matches. CDR1 and CDR2 from the germline V gene are SNHLY and FYNNEI. The CDR3 here is CASSGTSGGTTYEQYF. The CDR3 bases are TGTGCCAGCAGCGGAACTAGCGGGGGGACTACCTACGAGCAGTACTTC.

This clone has only a few counts. This rearrangement joins TRBV5-1 to TRBJ1-1, with D possibly being TRBD1 (6 bases). The CDR3 runs to 14 residues. Trimming took off 5 bases at V and 1 base at J, with 12 bases between the two ends. Germline CDR1 SGHRS, CDR2 YFSETQ. The CDR3 region is CASRIDRTNTEAFF. In DNA form, the CDR3 reads TGCGCCAGCAGAATTGACAGGACGAACACTGAAGCTTTCTTT.

The chain links TRBV29-1 to TRBJ2-1; D is uncertain. The ends were cut back, 2 bases at V and 5 bases at J, with 10 bases in the middle. The germline gives CDR1 SQVTM, CDR2 ANQGSEA. This CDR3 comprises 13 residues. The CDR3 sequence: CSVEKSTDNEQFF. The CDR3 DNA sequence: TGCAGCGTTGAAAAATCCACTGACAATGAGCAGTTCTTC.

V usage is TRBV5-6 and J usage is TRBJ1-2; D might be TRBD1 (5 bases). The CDR3 sequence is 17 residues long. The germline gives CDR1 SGHDT, CDR2 YYEEEE. Trimming removed 1 base from V and 7 bases from J, with 23 bases in between. CDR3 sequence: CASSLSWVLRSGGGYTF. DNA of the CDR3: TGTGCCAGCAGCTTGTCGTGGGTTTTGCGGAGCGGGGGTGGCTACACCTTC.

This clone was picked up a small number of times. The chain links TRBV28 to TRBJ1-1, with 7 bases that match TRBD1. Per the germline V gene, CDR1 is MDHEN and CDR2 is SYDVKM. The CDR3 length is 13 residues. The V segment lost 6 bases and the J segment 7 bases; nucleotides outside the gene matches: 8. CDR3 nucleotides: TGTGCCAGCAGGGGAGACAGGGCGCATGAAGCTTTCTTT. It encodes CASRGDRAHEAFF. Full variable domain (missing parts from reference TRBV28 and TRBJ1-1): DVKVTQSSRYLVKRTGEKVFLECVQDMDHENMFWYRQDPGLGLRLIYFSYDVKMKEKGDIPEGYSVSREKKERFSLILESASTNQTSMYLCASRGDRAHEAFFGQGTRLTVV.

The chain combines TRBV4-1 with TRBJ1-4; tentatively, D is TRBD1 (6 bases). The germline gives CDR1 MGHRA, CDR2 YSYEKL. The CDR3 length is 16 residues. Trimming shortened V by 4 bases and J by 3 bases, and 15 bases separated the two germline ends. CDR3 sequence reads: CASSPSYRVANEKLFF. As DNA, the CDR3 is TGCGCCAGCAGCCCGTCCTACAGGGTGGCTAATGAAAAACTGTTTTTT.

The chain recombines TRBV9 with TRBJ2-3; TRBD2 matches 7 bases. Germline loops: CDR1 SGDLS, CDR2 YYNGEE. The CDR3 contains 17 residues. Trimming took 4 bases from V and 4 from J; bases not matched to a gene: 15. CDR3 region: CASSPTISGGRADTQYF. DNA of the CDR3: TGTGCCAGCAGCCCTACGATTTCGGGAGGAAGAGCAGATACGCAGTATTTT.

This chain connects TRBV5-1 to TRBJ2-7, with D possibly matching TRBD2 (6 bases). The CDR3 spans 15 residues. From germline, CDR1 is SGHRS and CDR2 YFSETQ. Trimming shortened V by 0 bases and J by 2 bases, and 12 bases separated the two germline ends. Written as DNA, the CDR3 is TGCGCCAGCAGCTTGGCTTTGGGGGGTACCTACGAGCAGTACTTC. Its protein product is CASSLALGGTYEQYF.

Concerning this clone itself: One end of the junction varies from germline; a read error may be responsible. CDR3 in DNA: TGTTCCAGCAGCACAGTGAGCTCCTACGAGCAGTACTTC. Translated: CSSSTVSSYEQYF. The V and J genes are TRBV7-9 and TRBJ2-7; D remains unclear. The CDR3 sequence is 13 residues long. The germline V gene has CDR1 SEHNR and CDR2 FQNEAQ (reference sequence). The full variable domain, rest sourced from reference TRBV7-9 and TRBJ2-7, is DTGVSQNPRHKITKRGQNVTFRCDPISEHNRLYWYRQTLGQGPEFLTYFQNEAQLEKSRLLSDRFSAERPKGSFSTLEIQRTEQGDSAMYLCSSSTVSSYEQYFGPGTRLTVT.

The J gene is TRBJ1-1, the V gene TRBV30; D possibly corresponds to TRBD1 (6 bases). The CDR3 covers 13 residues. Trimming took off 4 bases at V and 1 base at J, with 10 bases between the two ends. The germline V gene has CDR1 GTSNPN and CDR2 SVGIG (reference sequence). CDR3 nucleotides: TGTGCCTGGAACGGACAGTGGAACACTGAAGCTTTCTTT. Residues: CAWNGQWNTEAFF.

This clone was recorded once. V gene TRBV2 combines with J gene TRBJ2-7; D is possibly TRBD1 (5 bases). The V and J ends lost 0 bases and 3 bases respectively, with 9 bases between them. The CDR3 contains 14 residues. Germline loops: CDR1 SNHLY, CDR2 FYNNEI. The CDR3 DNA reads as TGTGCCAGCAGTGAAGCGCTCAGGGACTACGAGCAGTACTTC. Its translation is CASSEALRDYEQYF.

V is TRBV9 and J is TRBJ2-5; unclear D gene. The closer fit of TRBJ2-7 to the DNA end suggests the J call may be wrong. Germline CDR1 and CDR2: SGDLS and YYNGEE. The CDR3 has 15 amino acids. CDR3 DNA: TGTGCCAGCAGCGTAGGTGGGCACGTAACCTACGAGCAGTACTTC. It encodes CASSVGGHVTYEQYF.

This clone was counted a few times. The V and J genes are TRBV30 and TRBJ1-2; a possible D gene is TRBD1 (5 bases). Per the germline V gene, CDR1 is GTSNPN and CDR2 is SVGIG (reference sequence). The CDR3 is made up of 11 amino acids. The germline V and J ends were trimmed by 4 bases and 6 bases, with 9 bases remaining between them. For the CDR3, the DNA is TGTGCCTGGAATCTAGGGGATGGCTACACCTTC. Protein product: CAWNLGDGYTF.

Only a few counts were recorded for this clone. The rearrangement links TRBV19 to TRBJ2-7; a weak D match, TRBD1 (5 bases). Trimming removed 5 bases at V and 3 bases at J, with 8 bases between. The CDR3 is 12 amino acids. Germline V CDR1 and CDR2: LNHDA, SQIVND (reference sequence). CDR3: CASSATGYEQYF. In nucleotides, the CDR3 is TGTGCCAGTAGTGCAACAGGCTACGAGCAGTACTTC. Based on the CDR3 plus reference TRBV19 and TRBJ2-7, the full variable domain is DGGITQSPKYLFRKEGQNVTLSCEQNLNHDAMYWYRQDPGQGLRLIYYSQIVNDFQKGDIAEGYSVSREKKESFPLTVTSAQKNPTAFYLCASSATGYEQYFGPGTRLTVT.

This chain links TRBV5-4 with TRBJ1-6; perhaps TRBD1 as D (5 bases). Trimming stripped 4 bases from V and 7 bases from J, with 12 bases between. CDR3 size: 14 residues. Germline CDR1 SGHNT, CDR2 YYREEE (reference sequence). Here the CDR3 reads CASSNRDFNSPLHF. DNA of the CDR3: TGTGCCAGCAGCAACCGGGACTTCAATTCACCCCTCCACTTT. Combining the CDR3 with reference TRBV5-4 and TRBJ1-6 gives the whole variable domain ETGVTQSPTHLIKTRGQQVTLRCSSQSGHNTVSWYQQALGQGPQFIFQYYREEENGRGNFPPRFSGLQFPNYSSELNVNALELDDSALYLCASSNRDFNSPLHFGNGTRLTVT.

The chain has TRBV7-9 and TRBJ1-1; 12 nucleotides align to TRBD1. CDR1 and CDR2 from the germline V gene are SEHNR and FQNEAQ (reference sequence). V shed 1 base, J shed 3 bases, and the junction held 6 bases outside the gene matches. The CDR3 runs to 17 residues. CDR3 sequence (DNA): TGTGCCAGCAGCTTAGGGGGGACAGGGGGCGGATACACTGAAGCTTTCTTT. This translates into CASSLGGTGGGYTEAFF.

V is TRBV7-3 and J is TRBJ2-1; 12 bases line up with TRBD2. V lost 5 bases to trimming and J lost 9 bases; unmatched junction nucleotides: 8. The CDR3 runs 15 residues. Germline CDR1 is SGHTA and CDR2 is FQGTGA. The chain's CDR3 is CASSNLAGGHGEQFF. CDR3 in DNA: TGTGCCAGCAGCAACCTAGCGGGGGGGCATGGTGAGCAGTTCTTC.

Written as DNA, the CDR3 is TGTGCCAGCAGTTACTTGACAGGGGTGACTGAAGCTTTCTTT. It codes for CASSYLTGVTEAFF. This chain joins TRBV6-5 and TRBJ1-1; 8 nucleotides agree with TRBD1. From germline, CDR1 is MNHEY and CDR2 SVGAGI. The CDR3 has 14 amino acids. Unmatched junction bases numbered 3, after V lost 1 base and J lost 5 bases.

This rearrangement joins TRBV30 to TRBJ2-3, with 7 bases aligning to TRBD1. The ends lost 5 bases at V and 0 bases at J; junction bases unmatched: 8. This CDR3 spans 15 amino acids. Germline V gene data show CDR1 as GTSNPN and CDR2 as SVGIG (reference sequence). The CDR3 loop reads CAWALGTASTDTQYF. CDR3 sequence (DNA): TGTGCCTGGGCTTTAGGGACAGCTAGCACAGATACGCAGTATTTT. Supplemented by reference TRBV30 and TRBJ2-3, the full variable domain reads SQTIHQWPATLVQPVGSPLSLECTVEGTSNPNLYWYRQAAGRGLQLLFYSVGIGQISSEVPQNLSASRPQDRQFILSSKKLLLSDSGFYLCAWALGTASTDTQYFGPGTRLTVL.